The 30 T cell receptor beta chains presented below share a single source sample, sequenced in a study of shared clonotypes between healthy human individuals. The data were produced by immunoSEQ multiplex PCR, yet TCRdb's version contains in-frame clones alone and is incomplete. The data show 2 million to 3 million clones, 80% to 95% seen once. Sequenced sample: naive CD4+ T cells from PBMCs. Subset specified: CD45RA+ positively selected. These receptors all come from a man between 18 and 29 years old in good health. Some clones in this sample may be carry-over from other donors' samples.

V gene TRBV6-1 combines with J gene TRBJ1-5; weak D call: TRBD1 (5 bases). Germline assignment: CDR1 MNHNS and CDR2 SASEGT. The V and J ends lost 7 bases and 5 bases respectively, with 9 bases between them. The CDR3 has 12 residues. The CDR3 loop reads CASTDRDQPQHF. CDR3 in DNA: TGTGCCAGCACTGACAGAGATCAGCCCCAGCATTTT.

The gene calls are TRBV5-1 and TRBJ2-1, with D maybe TRBD2 (5 bases). CDR3 length: 17 residues. Trimming took off 0 bases at V and 0 bases at J, with 13 bases between the two ends. Looked up from germline, CDR1 is SGHRS and CDR2 is YFSETQ. The CDR3 here is CASSLASLATSYNEQFF. For the CDR3, the DNA is TGCGCCAGCAGCTTGGCTTCTCTAGCTACCTCCTACAATGAGCAGTTCTTC. The variable domain in full, with the rest retrieved from reference TRBV5-1 and TRBJ2-1, is KAGVTQTPRYLIKTRGQQVTLSCSPISGHRSVSWYQQTPGQGLQFLFEYFSETQRNKGNFPGRFSGRQFSNSRSEMNVSTLELGDSALYLCASSLASLATSYNEQFFGPGTRLTVL.

The chain employs TRBV27 and TRBJ2-7, with a tentative D call TRBD2 (5 bases). With 0 bases removed from V and 3 bases from J, the gap between germline ends came to 12 bases. The CDR3 is 15 residues long. The germline gives CDR1 MNHEY, CDR2 SMNVEV (reference sequence). Here the CDR3 reads CASSLSARRNYEQYF. In DNA form, the CDR3 reads TGTGCCAGCAGTTTATCTGCAAGGAGGAACTACGAGCAGTACTTC.

The chain combines TRBV28 with TRBJ1-1; 7 bases map to TRBD1. The V and J ends lost 4 bases and 1 base, in that order; junction bases with no gene match: 6. Germline assignment: CDR1 MDHEN and CDR2 SYDVKM. The CDR3 is made up of 15 amino acids. CDR3: CASSYLRGRNTEAFF. The CDR3 DNA follows: TGTGCCAGCAGTTACCTCAGGGGGAGGAACACTGAAGCTTTCTTT.

This clone was counted only a few times. The chain has TRBV9 and TRBJ2-1; possible D gene TRBD1, 6 bases. CDR3 size: 15 residues. Germline assignment: CDR1 SGDLS and CDR2 YYNGEE. The V gene lost 3 bases and the J gene lost 1 base, with 11 bases spanning the gap. The CDR3 nucleotides are TGTGCCAGCAGCGAGGTAACAGGGTCCTACAATGAGCAGTTCTTC. It yields the protein CASSEVTGSYNEQFF.

CDR3 sequence: CASSENVWGSYNEQFF. DNA of the CDR3: TGTGCCAGCAGCGAGAACGTGTGGGGTTCCTACAATGAGCAGTTCTTC. The J gene is TRBJ2-1, the V gene TRBV7-2; D call uncertain. V was shortened by 5 bases and J by 1 base, with 15 bases between the two germline ends. CDR3 length: 16 residues. Germline CDR1 is SGHTA and CDR2 is FQGNSA.

This clone appeared once. V and J are TRBV2 and TRBJ2-1; 9 bases are shared with TRBD2. The CDR3 runs to 16 residues. With 1 base clipped from V and 4 bases from J, the junction kept 5 bases outside the gene matches. Germline V gene sequence: CDR1 SNHLY, CDR2 FYNNEI. The CDR3 region is CASSEVVAGAYNEQFF. The CDR3 DNA is TGTGCCAGCAGTGAAGTGGTAGCGGGAGCTTACAATGAGCAGTTCTTC. Looking up the rest from reference TRBV2 and TRBJ2-1 gives the full variable domain: EPEVTQTPSHQVTQMGQEVILRCVPISNHLYFYWYRQILGQKVEFLVSFYNNEISEKSEIFDDQFSVERPDGSNFTLKIRSTKLEDSAMYFCASSEVVAGAYNEQFFGPGTRLTVL.

The chain is built from TRBV6-8 and TRBJ1-5, with D possibly matching TRBD1 (5 bases). The V end lost 7 bases, the J end lost 4 bases, and 23 bases lay between the germline ends. The CDR3 consists of 17 residues. Germline V CDR1 and CDR2: MNHGY, SAAAGT. CDR3 in amino acids: CASKTLGGVTGNQPQHF. The CDR3 DNA sequence: TGTGCCAGCAAGACCCTTGGGGGAGTAACGGGAAATCAGCCCCAGCATTTT.

The gene calls are TRBV19 and TRBJ2-2; D may be TRBD2 (6 bases). Germline V gene data show CDR1 as LNHDA and CDR2 as SQIVND (reference sequence). This CDR3 contains 16 residues. Deletions cut 7 bases from V and 1 base from J, with 16 bases between. The CDR3 protein is CASTFTGLRNTGELFF. The CDR3 DNA follows: TGTGCCAGTACTTTCACGGGACTCAGGAACACCGGGGAGCTGTTTTTT.

In DNA, the CDR3 is TGCGCCAGCAGCTCGTCCGGGACAGGCTTCTCTGGAAACACCATATATTTT. Translating it yields CASSSSGTGFSGNTIYF. The gene calls are TRBV5-1 and TRBJ1-3, with TRBD1 matching over 8 bases. CDR3 length equals 17 residues. Germline V gene data show CDR1 as SGHRS and CDR2 as YFSETQ. Trimming took 3 bases from V and 0 from J; bases not matched to a gene: 8.

The CDR3 DNA reads TGTGCCAGCACAGGGGGGATGAGGAATCAGCCCCAGCATTTT. Residues: CASTGGMRNQPQHF. The chain links TRBV2 to TRBJ1-5, with 7 bases fitting TRBD1. Germline CDR1 reads SNHLY; CDR2 reads FYNNEI. The V segment lost 7 bases and the J segment 4 bases; nucleotides outside the gene matches: 7. The CDR3 runs 14 residues.

This chain links TRBV27 with TRBJ2-5; 8 nucleotides agree with TRBD2. Germline CDR1 and CDR2: MNHEY and SMNVEV (reference sequence). V lost 5 bases, J lost 5 bases, and 7 bases stayed unmatched. This CDR3 spans 14 amino acids. DNA of the CDR3: TGTGCCAGCAGTAGCGGGAGTCGGGGTGAGACCCAGTACTTC. Its translation is CASSSGSRGETQYF.

CDR3 in DNA: TGTGCCAGCAGCCCGAGGGGGGAAGGTTATGGCTACACCTTC. It translates to CASSPRGEGYGYTF. The gene calls are TRBV9 and TRBJ1-2; tentatively, D is TRBD1 (6 bases). The germline V gene encodes CDR1 SGDLS and CDR2 YYNGEE. V was cut by 4 bases and J by 5 bases, with 15 bases left in between. The CDR3 covers 14 residues. Variable domain in full (rest from reference TRBV9 and TRBJ1-2): DSGVTQTPKHLITATGQRVTLRCSPRSGDLSVYWYQQSLDQGLQFLIQYYNGEERAKGNILERFSAQQFPDLHSELNLSSLELGDSALYFCASSPRGEGYGYTFGSGTRLTVV.

The V gene is TRBV6-5, the J gene TRBJ1-2; 7 nucleotides align to TRBD1. The CDR3 extends over 13 amino acids. Trimming removed 6 bases from V and 2 bases from J; junction bases left unmatched: 3. The germline gives CDR1 MNHEY, CDR2 SVGAGI. The CDR3 DNA follows: TGTGCCAGCAGCCCGACAGGGAACTATGGCTACACCTTC. Translated, it gives CASSPTGNYGYTF.

This clone appeared once. The J gene is TRBJ1-1, the V gene TRBV2, with TRBD1 matching over 7 bases. V lost 4 bases and J lost 4; bases outside the gene matches: 9. The germline V gene encodes CDR1 SNHLY and CDR2 FYNNEI. This CDR3 spans 15 amino acids. Here the CDR3 DNA reads TGTGCCAGCAGTGCCCGCGACAGGGTGTTCACTGAAGCTTTCTTT. This sequence encodes CASSARDRVFTEAFF.

The chain recombines TRBV28 with TRBJ2-1; TRBD2 aligns across 7 bases. With 5 bases clipped from V and 0 bases from J, the junction kept 13 bases outside the gene matches. The germline V gene has CDR1 MDHEN and CDR2 SYDVKM. The CDR3 is 18 residues long. DNA for the CDR3: TGTGCCAGCAGTCCATTTCGGGTAGCGGGTGCCTCCTACAATGAGCAGTTCTTC. This sequence encodes CASSPFRVAGASYNEQFF.

The J gene is TRBJ2-2, the V gene TRBV5-1; the match to TRBD2 covers 7 bases. This CDR3 region has 14 residues. The trim removed 7 bases at V and 5 bases at J, leaving 8 bases unmatched. The germline CDR1 and CDR2 sequences are SGHRS and YFSETQ. CDR3 nucleotides: TGCGCCAGCCGCGGGGGACTCCGAACCGGGGAGCTGTTTTTT. Protein sequence: CASRGGLRTGELFF. Full variable domain (missing parts from reference TRBV5-1 and TRBJ2-2): KAGVTQTPRYLIKTRGQQVTLSCSPISGHRSVSWYQQTPGQGLQFLFEYFSETQRNKGNFPGRFSGRQFSNSRSEMNVSTLELGDSALYLCASRGGLRTGELFFGEGSRLTVL.

This chain links TRBV5-6 with TRBJ2-5, with 7 nucleotides matching TRBD2. This CDR3 is 14 amino acids long. Trimming cost V 4 bases and J 1 base; bases outside gene matches: 4. CDR1 and CDR2 from the germline V gene are SGHDT and YYEEEE. CDR3 bases: TGTGCCAGCAGCGGAGGACTAGGCCAAGAGACCCAGTACTTC. Its protein is CASSGGLGQETQYF. Drawing the rest from reference TRBV5-6 and TRBJ2-5, the complete variable domain is DAGVTQSPTHLIKTRGQQVTLRCSPKSGHDTVSWYQQALGQGPQFIFQYYEEEERQRGNFPDRFSGHQFPNYSSELNVNALLLGDSALYLCASSGGLGQETQYFGPGTRLLVL.

The rearrangement uses TRBV5-1 and TRBJ2-1, with 11 bases fitting TRBD2. The germline V gene has CDR1 SGHRS and CDR2 YFSETQ. CDR3 size: 14 residues. Trimming removed 4 bases from V and 9 bases from J; junction bases left unmatched: 6. The CDR3 here is CASSMTSGTAEQFF. The CDR3 DNA follows: TGCGCCAGCAGCATGACTAGCGGGACAGCTGAGCAGTTCTTC.

This clone was recorded only once. The V gene is TRBV15, the J gene TRBJ2-3, with unresolved D. The CDR3 contains 15 residues. The V and J ends lost 6 bases and 7 bases respectively, with 20 bases between them. Germline CDR1 LNHNV, CDR2 YYDKDF (reference sequence). CDR3 amino acids: CATSRPGAESHTQYF. CDR3 bases: TGTGCCACCAGTCGCCCTGGCGCAGAGAGCCATACGCAGTATTTT.

V and J are TRBV25-1 and TRBJ1-2; D gene uncertain. Germline V gives CDR1 MGHDK, CDR2 SYGVNS. V was cut by 3 bases and J by 2 bases, with 7 bases left in between. This CDR3 contains 13 residues. CDR3 amino acids: CASSEGNNYGYTF. Written as DNA, the CDR3 is TGTGCCAGCAGTGAGGGGAACAACTATGGCTACACCTTC.

The V call is TRBV5-4, the J call TRBJ2-1; 7 positions match TRBD1. Germline V CDR1 and CDR2: SGHNT, YYREEE (reference sequence). This CDR3 has 15 amino acids. Losses at the gene ends were 2 bases for V and 2 bases for J; bases not matched to a gene: 4. CDR3 coding DNA: TGTGCCAGCAGCTTTAACAGGGGAACCTACAATGAGCAGTTCTTC. The encoded protein is CASSFNRGTYNEQFF.

This chain joins TRBV28 and TRBJ1-5; D gene unclear. This CDR3 has 16 residues. Trimming took 3 bases from V and 4 from J, leaving 16 bases between them. Looked up from germline, CDR1 is MDHEN and CDR2 is SYDVKM. The CDR3 DNA follows: TGTGCCAGCAGTTTCCGGAACAACTACCCGAATCAGCCCCAGCATTTT. Protein product: CASSFRNNYPNQPQHF.

The chain recombines TRBV19 with TRBJ1-5; 7 bases are a match to TRBD1. Germline V CDR1 and CDR2: LNHDA, SQIVND (reference sequence). CDR3 length: 15 amino acids. V lost 3 bases to trimming and J lost 9 bases; unmatched junction nucleotides: 11. The CDR3 region has the DNA TGTGCCAGTAGTATCCCCCCGACAGGGCCTAGGCCCCAGCATTTT. Translation gives CASSIPPTGPRPQHF. The whole variable domain, filled in from reference TRBV19 and TRBJ1-5, reads DGGITQSPKYLFRKEGQNVTLSCEQNLNHDAMYWYRQDPGQGLRLIYYSQIVNDFQKGDIAEGYSVSREKKESFPLTVTSAQKNPTAFYLCASSIPPTGPRPQHFGDGTRLSIL.

CDR3 sequence reads: CASSPRQGMRTDTQYF. For the CDR3, the DNA is TGTGCCAGCTCACCCCGACAGGGAATGAGAACAGATACGCAGTATTTT. The chain carries TRBV18 and TRBJ2-3; 7 bases match TRBD1. J lost 3 bases, V lost 3 bases, and 9 bases had no gene match. There are 16 residues in the CDR3. Per the germline V gene, CDR1 is KGHSH and CDR2 is LQKENI.

The chain combines TRBV19 with TRBJ2-1, with 8 bases aligning to TRBD2. This CDR3 is 16 amino acids long. Germline V gives CDR1 LNHDA, CDR2 SQIVND (reference sequence). The V and J ends lost 5 bases and 6 bases, in that order; junction bases with no gene match: 12. As DNA, the CDR3 is TGTGCCAGTAGTGCCGCCAGGCCGGGAGGGTCCAATGAGCAGTTCTTC. It encodes CASSAARPGGSNEQFF.

This clone was counted once. CDR3 DNA sequence: TGTGCCAGCAGCTTAGTAAAGGAGGACAGTGAGCAGTACTTC. It specifies CASSLVKEDSEQYF. The chain is built from TRBV11-2 and TRBJ2-7; possible D gene TRBD1, 6 bases. Trimming cost V 1 base and J 7 bases, with 14 bases left between them. Germline-derived CDR1 and CDR2 are SGHAT and FQNNGV. The CDR3 has 14 amino acids.

The gene calls are TRBV7-7 and TRBJ2-2; 9 positions match TRBD1. Trimming removed 2 bases from V and 3 bases from J; junction bases left unmatched: 1. The CDR3 runs 15 residues. CDR1 is SSHAT, CDR2 FNYEAQ, per germline (reference sequence). The CDR3 is CASSLRDRDTGELFF. Written as DNA, the CDR3 is TGTGCCAGCAGCTTAAGGGACAGGGACACCGGGGAGCTGTTTTTT.

V usage is TRBV28 and J usage is TRBJ2-7, with a tentative D call TRBD2 (6 bases). This CDR3 contains 13 residues. Germline V gene sequence: CDR1 MDHEN, CDR2 SYDVKM. V was shortened by 5 bases and J by 7 bases, with 15 bases between the two germline ends. CDR3 amino acids: CASSARRGREQYF. DNA for the CDR3: TGTGCCAGCAGTGCGAGACGGGGGAGGGAGCAGTACTTC.

This chain connects TRBV4-2 to TRBJ2-7; 7 bases agree with TRBD2. J was trimmed by 0 bases and V by 4 bases; bases with no gene match: 15. CDR1 is LGHNA, CDR2 YNFKEQ, per germline. The CDR3 covers 18 residues. The CDR3 coding sequence is TGTGCCAGCAGCCCAACCCTTTTGGGCGGGGGAAACTCCTACGAGCAGTACTTC. The encoded protein is CASSPTLLGGGNSYEQYF.